The clone carrying this T cell receptor beta chain showed up many times. The V end lost 4 bases, the J end lost 5 bases, and 3 bases lay between the germline ends. Germline V lookup: CDR1 SNHLY, CDR2 FYNNEI. CDR3 length: 11 amino acids. These data come from a study of low-dose radiotherapy and immunotherapy resistance in tumors. As for the study in general: Cohort 2 patients were irradiated with 1 Gy every two weeks, reaching 13 Gy over 26 weeks.

Alpha and beta chains were covered, as first-strand cDNA relied on TRAV- and TRBV-specific primers. TCRs were put through approximately 20 PCR cycles of amplification with Phusion. A constant-region primer and the V-primer adapter served as the primer pair. TCRdb passed the reads through MiXCR, listing each CDR3 protein once. The sample shows some 38,000 distinct CDR3 sequences, roughly 20% of them seen only once. The time point: after trial treatment. Treatment given: LDRT plus nivolumab, ipilimumab, low-dose cyclophosphamide and aspirin (RACIN trial). Donors were administered nivolumab, ipilimumab, aspirin and low-dose cyclophosphamide, together with low-dose radiotherapy. Eligible patients bore advanced solid tumors devoid of tumor-infiltrating lymphocytes.

J is TRBJ2-1 and V is TRBV2, with D hard to call. This TCR was recovered from a female donor with ovarian cancer. The sample consisted of PBMCs, taken after low-dose radiotherapy plus immunotherapy. The CDR3 sequence is CASSVNNEQFF. In DNA form, the CDR3 reads TGTGCCAGCAGTGTCAACAATGAGCAGTTCTTC.